The rows below give T cell receptor beta chains drawn from one sample of a study of cytomegalovirus exposure and HLA in healthy donors. The method was immunoSEQ multiplex PCR; TCRdb's version includes in-frame clones alone and lacks a portion of them. The repertoire holds about 190,000 clones, with more than 70% as singletons. The sequencing sample was made of PBMCs. The source is a woman aged 40 to 50 in good health and CMV-seronegative. CDR3s include the opening cysteine and the closing phenylalanine or tryptophan. The D gene is left open where the match is weak. For some rows the clone size is stated as once, few or many, or as a class when expanded; others skip it.

d_call: NA; j_call: TRBJ1-2; v_call: TRBV30; clone_size: NA; cdr3_nt: TGTGCCTGCACAGGCTTAGCTAACTATGGCTACACCTTC; cdr3_aa: CACTGLANYGYTF
d_call: TRBD1; j_call: TRBJ1-5; v_call: TRBV18; clone_size: NA; cdr3_nt: TGTGCCAGCTCAATACAGGGGGCGGGCAATCAGCCCCAGCATTTT; cdr3_aa: CASSIQGAGNQPQHF
d_call: TRBD2; j_call: TRBJ2-1; v_call: TRBV7-9; clone_size: NA; cdr3_nt: TGTGCCAGCAGCCCGAGCGGGAGTACCTACAATGAGCAGTTCTTC; cdr3_aa: CASSPSGSTYNEQFF
d_call: NA; j_call: TRBJ2-1; v_call: TRBV5-1; clone_size: NA; cdr3_nt: TGCGCCAGCAGCTTGCACAGGAGCTCCTACAATGAGCAGTTCTTC; cdr3_aa: CASSLHRSSYNEQFF
d_call: TRBD1; j_call: TRBJ1-6; v_call: TRBV7-9; clone_size: NA; cdr3_nt: TGTGCCAGCAGCCCAGAGGGCGGGACAGGTGCTTCACCCCTCCACTTT; cdr3_aa: CASSPEGGTGASPLHF
d_call: NA; j_call: TRBJ2-2; v_call: TRBV7-3; clone_size: once; cdr3_nt: TGTGCCAGCAGCCCCAAGCGGAGGGAGAACACCGGGGAGCTGTTTTTT; cdr3_aa: CASSPKRRENTGELFF
d_call: TRBD2; j_call: TRBJ2-5; v_call: TRBV2; clone_size: NA; cdr3_nt: TGTGCCAGCAGCTGGACTAGCGGGGTGGCAGGGGAGACCCAGTACTTC; cdr3_aa: CASSWTSGVAGETQYF
d_call: NA; j_call: TRBJ1-1; v_call: TRBV2; clone_size: few; cdr3_nt: TGTGCCAGCAGCGTCGGGTTAGACACTGAAGCTTTCTTT; cdr3_aa: CASSVGLDTEAFF
d_call: TRBD2; j_call: TRBJ2-1; v_call: TRBV6-1; clone_size: few; cdr3_nt: TGTGCCAGCAGGGTTGAGCTAGCGGCCTACAATGAGCAGTTCTTC; cdr3_aa: CASRVELAAYNEQFF
d_call: TRBD1; j_call: TRBJ2-2; v_call: TRBV19; clone_size: NA; cdr3_nt: TGTGCCAGTGTTTGGGGACAGAGAAACACCGGGGAGCTGTTTTTT; cdr3_aa: CASVWGQRNTGELFF
d_call: NA; j_call: TRBJ1-5; v_call: TRBV5-5; clone_size: NA; cdr3_nt: TGTGCCAGCACCATCTCGGCGGGGGAGCCCCAGCATTTT; cdr3_aa: CASTISAGEPQHF
d_call: NA; j_call: TRBJ1-2; v_call: TRBV19; clone_size: NA; cdr3_nt: TGTGCCAGTAGTATTACACAGGGAGGGGGTTATGGCTACACCTTC; cdr3_aa: CASSITQGGGYGYTF
d_call: TRBD1; j_call: TRBJ1-5; v_call: TRBV7-9; clone_size: NA; cdr3_nt: TGTGCCAGCAGCTTAGGAGGGGGCGTGAATCAGCCCCAGCATTTT; cdr3_aa: CASSLGGGVNQPQHF
d_call: TRBD2; j_call: TRBJ2-2; v_call: TRBV7-8; clone_size: NA; cdr3_nt: TGTGCCAGCAGCCCGGGACTAGCGGGAGGGCCAACCGGGGAGCTGTTTTTT; cdr3_aa: CASSPGLAGGPTGELFF
d_call: TRBD2; j_call: TRBJ2-1; v_call: TRBV2; clone_size: NA; cdr3_nt: TGTGCCAGCAGCTTAGCGGGAGGGCCATGGGGTGAGCAGTTCTTC; cdr3_aa: CASSLAGGPWGEQFF
d_call: NA; j_call: TRBJ1-1; v_call: TRBV6-5; clone_size: few; cdr3_nt: TGTGCCAGCGGCGGAGTCCGACTTGAAGCTTTCTTT; cdr3_aa: CASGGVRLEAFF
d_call: TRBD2; j_call: TRBJ2-3; v_call: TRBV5-4; clone_size: NA; cdr3_nt: TGTGCCAGCAGCGGGGGGACTAGCAGAACTAGCACAGATACGCAGTATTTT; cdr3_aa: CASSGGTSRTSTDTQYF
d_call: NA; j_call: TRBJ1-1; v_call: TRBV4-3; clone_size: NA; cdr3_nt: TGCGCCAGCAGCCAAAGCTCGGGATCACAGGGCAAGAACACTGAAGCTTTCTTT; cdr3_aa: CASSQSSGSQGKNTEAFF
d_call: NA; j_call: TRBJ1-2; v_call: TRBV14; clone_size: once; cdr3_nt: TGTGCCAGCAGCCGGACAGCTAACTATGGCTACACCTTC; cdr3_aa: CASSRTANYGYTF
d_call: NA; j_call: TRBJ1-5; v_call: TRBV30; clone_size: NA; cdr3_nt: TGTGCCTGGAGTGGGGGTACAGGGCAGGATCAGCCCCAGCATTTT; cdr3_aa: CAWSGGTGQDQPQHF
d_call: TRBD1; j_call: TRBJ1-2; v_call: TRBV27; clone_size: NA; cdr3_nt: TGTGCCAGCAGTTCCGCGACAGGGCGGAATGGCTACACCTTC; cdr3_aa: CASSSATGRNGYTF
d_call: NA; j_call: TRBJ1-1; v_call: TRBV9; clone_size: once; cdr3_nt: TGTGCCAGCAGCGGAATCGGTAGGGAGGGAAGCACTGAAGCTTTCTTT; cdr3_aa: CASSGIGREGSTEAFF
d_call: NA; j_call: TRBJ2-5; v_call: TRBV10-3; clone_size: NA; cdr3_nt: TGTGCCATCAGTGACGGAGGGGCCTCGGGAGAGACCCAGTACTTC; cdr3_aa: CAISDGGASGETQYF
d_call: NA; j_call: TRBJ2-1; v_call: TRBV30; clone_size: NA; cdr3_nt: TGTGCCTGGAGTGTACGAGGGCGGAGCGCCCCAGGGCAGTTCTTC; cdr3_aa: CAWSVRGRSAPGQFF
d_call: NA; j_call: TRBJ1-3; v_call: TRBV4-3; clone_size: NA; cdr3_nt: TGCGCCAGCAGCCAAGAGGCAGCAGGTACTGGAAACACCATATATTTT; cdr3_aa: CASSQEAAGTGNTIYF